This TCR beta chain emerged from a study of blood T cell repertoires in COVID-19 (dated by TCRdb to 2020 to 2021). About the investigation overall: The collaborator samples originated in the United States, Italy and Spain and spanned the acute and convalescent phases of COVID-19. The prospective study material was composed of cDNA or gDNA derived from T cells, B-cell-depleted T cells, or PBMCs. A de-identified subject ID, COVID-19 status, age in years and sex were almost always included in the sample metadata. Samples came from the ongoing ImmuneRACE study (first 160 participants) plus 1,254 subjects from 6 global collaborators. Subjects who had been exposed to COVID-19, were actively infected with it, or had recovered from it provided the deeply sampled blood TCRbeta repertoires that made up the dataset. Where available, HLA class I and class II types were taken from metadata supplied by the sample provider and were not determined by assay-based typing. A freely available public database, intended as a resource for researchers studying the immune response to SARS-CoV-2, is where the repertoires were released.

Turning to this clone: No cognate antigen has been identified for it. Base-call qualities are not available, and no considerably larger clone is one nucleotide away.

Here is what the overall study found, with its caveats: The quantity of clinical and demographic metadata differed by source and by participant and was supplied without curation.

The immunoSEQ Assay, a bias-controlled multiplex PCR, was used to amplify TCRbeta CDR3 regions from genomic DNA. The authors' analysis ran thus. The number of nucleated cells in each sample was estimated by amplification of reference gene primers within the assay. To quantify the absolute abundance of each unique TCRbeta CDR3 rearrangement, sequence reads were collapsed and filtered. For each sample, productive Simpson clonality was calculated by taking the square root of Simpson's diversity index across productive rearrangements. TCRdb re-hosts the immuneACCESS table, in-frame sequences only. Its copies lack some clones; in the studies checked, an unresolved V gene accounts for under half of them, and the cause for the rest is not known. V, J and clone size are those of that table, while D and trimming were read from the DNA. Within this sample are about 140,000 clones, with 70% to 80% of them counted one time only. The ten largest clonotypes hold approximately 16% of the sample.

Whole blood was collected in K2EDTA tubes by collaborating institutions according to the institutions' own protocols. Collaborator samples were shipped for TCRbeta analysis as frozen whole blood, isolated PBMCs, or DNA extracted from either sample type. V was cut back by 0 bases and J by 0 bases, leaving a gap of 7 bases between them. The CDR3 starts with the cysteine, ends with the phenylalanine, and has 15 residues. Only the CDR3 DNA is retained, 45 bases long and in frame from the first base. The germline V gene (reference sequence) specifies SGHKS as CDR1 and YYEKEE as CDR2. The sample taken for sequencing was peripheral blood. The receptor's source is a man over 45 with acute or convalescent COVID-19. This chain is built from TRBV5-5 and TRBJ1-5; the D gene is unclear. The sequenced DNA: TGTGCCAGCAGCTTGGCGGGGAGTAGCAATCAGCCCCAGCATTTT. It translates to CASSLAGSSNQPQHF.